This T cell receptor (beta chain) was sequenced during a study of blood T cell repertoires in COVID-19. Study as a whole: In each case, the material was cDNA or gDNA derived from T cells, B-cell-depleted T cells, or PBMCs.

This clone was detected a few times. Per the authors' pipeline: Quantification of nucleated cells was approximated via reference gene primer amplification. Measured with immunoSEQ multiplex PCR; TCRdb has only the in-frame clones, and not every one. V, J and clone size reflect that table, while D and trimming were determined from the DNA. The sample records about 150,000 clones, around four fifths being singletons. Either two negative PCRs, clearance, or symptom resolution qualified Cohort 3 donors as recovered. The sequenced material came from PBMCs or T cells enriched from blood (not recorded which). This clonotype originated in a middle-aged woman who had recovered from COVID-19.

This CDR3 reads CASSQESRGEKLFF. The CDR3 coding sequence is TGCGCCAGCAGCCAAGAAAGTCGAGGAGAAAAACTGTTTTTT. This chain joins TRBV4-1 and TRBJ1-4, with D uncertain. The length of the CDR3 is 14 residues. Between the trimmed V and J ends, which lost 0 bases and 8 bases, there was a span of 10 bases. CDR1 and CDR2 from the germline V gene are MGHRA and YSYEKL.